This T cell receptor beta chain was captured by sequencing in a study of graft-versus-host responses after intestinal transplantation. Study context: Transplantation in recipients was multivisceral, liver-intestinal, or isolated intestinal. Induction using anti-thymocyte globulin, followed by tacrolimus and steroids for about 3 years, was given to all recipients. General study findings and limits: Early declines in HvG clones that occurred post-transplant were associated with peak circulating GvH clone levels. Detection of GvH clones occurred in recipient marrow, and some had their first appearance in ileum or blood.

Generated by immunoSEQ multiplex PCR, the TCRdb table keeps only in-frame clones and is missing some. The sample yields approximately 110,000 clones, about 92% seen once. The CDR3 extends over 16 amino acids. CDR1 MNHEY and CDR2 SMNVEV come from the germline V gene (reference sequence). J was trimmed by 1 base and V by 6 bases; bases with no gene match: 8. The table lists this clone with a few counts. Antigen unknown. This clonotype was sampled from a human donor who was the organ donor for an intestinal transplant. The V and J genes are TRBV27 and TRBJ1-5, with TRBD1 identical over 8 bases. Sequences were derived from unstimulated CD4+ T cells sorted from spleen or lymph node cells, sampled before transplant. The CDR3 DNA is TGTGCCAGCAGCCTCAGGGGGCTAGGGAGCAATCAGCCCCAGCATTTT. Translating it yields CASSLRGLGSNQPQHF.